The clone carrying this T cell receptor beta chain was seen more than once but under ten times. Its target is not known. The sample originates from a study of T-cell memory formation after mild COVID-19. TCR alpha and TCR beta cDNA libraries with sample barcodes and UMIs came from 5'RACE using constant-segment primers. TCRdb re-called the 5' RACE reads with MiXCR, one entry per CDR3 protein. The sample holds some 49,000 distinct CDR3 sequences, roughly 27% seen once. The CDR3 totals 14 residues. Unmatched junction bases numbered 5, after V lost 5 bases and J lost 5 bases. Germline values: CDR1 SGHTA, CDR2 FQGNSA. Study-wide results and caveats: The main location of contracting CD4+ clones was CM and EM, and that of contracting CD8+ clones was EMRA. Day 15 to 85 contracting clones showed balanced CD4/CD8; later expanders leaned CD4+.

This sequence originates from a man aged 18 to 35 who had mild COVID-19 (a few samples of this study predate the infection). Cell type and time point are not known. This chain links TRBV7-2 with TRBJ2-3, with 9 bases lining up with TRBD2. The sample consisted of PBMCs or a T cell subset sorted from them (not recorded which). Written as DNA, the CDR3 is TGTGCCAGCAGCAGCCTGCGGGGGGGAGATACGCAGTATTTT. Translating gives CASSSLRGGDTQYF.